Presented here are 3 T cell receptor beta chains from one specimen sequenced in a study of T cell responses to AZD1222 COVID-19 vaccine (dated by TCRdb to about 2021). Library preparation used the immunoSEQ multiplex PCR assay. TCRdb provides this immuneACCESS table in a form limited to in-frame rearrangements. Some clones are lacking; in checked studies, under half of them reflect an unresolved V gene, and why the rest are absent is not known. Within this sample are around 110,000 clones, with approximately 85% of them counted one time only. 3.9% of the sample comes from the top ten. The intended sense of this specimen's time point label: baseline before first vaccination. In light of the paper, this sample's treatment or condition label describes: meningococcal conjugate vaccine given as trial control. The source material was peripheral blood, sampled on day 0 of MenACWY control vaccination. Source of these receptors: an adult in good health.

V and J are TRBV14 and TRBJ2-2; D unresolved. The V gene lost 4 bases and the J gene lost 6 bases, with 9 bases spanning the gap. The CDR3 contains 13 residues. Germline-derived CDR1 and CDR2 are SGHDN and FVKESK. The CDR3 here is CASSPRLAGELFF. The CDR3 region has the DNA TGTGCCAGCAGCCCCAGGTTGGCCGGGGAGCTGTTTTTT. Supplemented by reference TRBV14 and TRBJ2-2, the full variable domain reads EAGVTQFPSHSVIEKGQTVTLRCDPISGHDNLYWYRRVMGKEIKFLLHFVKESKQDESGMPNNRFLAERTGGTYSTLKVQPAELEDSGVYFCASSPRLAGELFFGEGSRLTVL.

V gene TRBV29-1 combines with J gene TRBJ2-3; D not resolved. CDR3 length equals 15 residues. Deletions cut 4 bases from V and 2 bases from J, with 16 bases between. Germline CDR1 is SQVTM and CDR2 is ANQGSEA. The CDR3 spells CSVAADMYSTDTQYF. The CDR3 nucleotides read TGCAGCGTTGCCGCAGACATGTATTCCACAGATACGCAGTATTTT.

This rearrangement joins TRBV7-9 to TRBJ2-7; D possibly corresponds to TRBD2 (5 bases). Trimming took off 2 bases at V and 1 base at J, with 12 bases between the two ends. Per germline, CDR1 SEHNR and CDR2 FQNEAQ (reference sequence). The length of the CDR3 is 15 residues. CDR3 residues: CASSLISSGSYEQYF. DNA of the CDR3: TGTGCCAGCAGCTTAATCTCGTCGGGGTCCTACGAGCAGTACTTC.